This T cell receptor beta chain was recorded in a study of T-cell reconstitution after alpha-beta-depleted transplantation in children. Study outcomes and limitations: Certain patients had high TCRbeta diversity at day 60, and it came from recipient T cells and thymic progenitors that survived.

At least ten counts were recorded for this clonotype. What it binds is not known. Unique molecular identifiers were used to barcode this TCRbeta library. TCRdb reprocessed the PCR reads with MiXCR, giving one entry per CDR3 protein. The sample holds about 280,000 distinct CDR3 sequences; around a tenth are singletons and the top ten take around 24%. V lost 6 bases and J 5 bases, leaving 13 bases between the germline ends. The CDR3 is made up of 14 amino acids. This material consisted of peripheral blood, taken 180 days after TCRalphabeta/CD19-depleted stem cell transplant. This clonotype was obtained from a male patient between 2 and 10 years old who had a stem cell transplant for chronic granulomatous disease, so the T cells may come from the graft donor. The genes are TRBV12-3 or TRBV12-4 and TRBJ2-2; either TRBD1 or TRBD2 may fit D (5 bases each). CDR3 nucleotides: TGTGCCAGCAGATCCTTTGGGGGTACCGGGGAGCTGTTTTTT. Translation gives CASRSFGGTGELFF.